This TCR beta chain appears in the sequencing data of a study of T cell responses to AZD1222 COVID-19 vaccine. Turning to the study itself: Second doses at about 4 or about 12 weeks were pooled.

Clones were sequenced by immunoSEQ multiplex PCR, and TCRdb holds only the in-frame ones, with some missing. The repertoire includes some 100,000 clones, 88% of them detected once, and about 1.8% sits in the top ten. V gave up 1 base and J gave up 4 bases; unmatched junction bases: 5. The CDR3 has 16 residues. The germline V gene encodes CDR1 LGHNA and CDR2 YSLEER. With respect to this clone: Its antigen is still unknown.

Study-level points and caveats: Researchers took repertoire samples only after the peak T cell response had come. Donors, mostly white British, included more females; clonal diversity was possibly underestimated. Among those given AZD1222, only 6 or 7 were seropositive at baseline.

Specimen: peripheral blood, collected on day 0 of AZD1222 vaccination. The chain carries TRBV4-3 and TRBJ1-3, with TRBD1 matching 9 bases. The clonotype originates from an adult in good health. The DNA of the CDR3 is TGCGCCAGCAGCCAAGCGGGACAGGGCAAAGGAAACACCATATATTTT. Protein: CASSQAGQGKGNTIYF.